This passage covers 26 T cell receptor beta chains from one sample sequenced in a study of metastatic and nonmetastatic thyroid tumors. Until they underwent thyroid surgery, no patient had received any treatment. With MiXCR, TCRdb called clones anew from the PCR reads. Counted here are 35,000 to 50,000 clones, roughly 24% occurring once; the ten biggest clones make up about 14%. Input material: tumor tissue. These TCRs come from a female donor with papillary thyroid cancer or a benign thyroid nodule (not recorded which). Some clones in this sample may be carry-over from other donors' samples.

The count of this clone is one. This chain connects TRBV7-6 to TRBJ1-1; 7 bases fit TRBD1. This CDR3 is built from 15 residues. Germline V gene sequence: CDR1 SGHVS, CDR2 FNYEAQ. V trimming: 5 bases; J trimming: 6 bases; junction bases outside the gene matches: 12. The CDR3 DNA follows: TGTGCCAGCAGCCAGGCGACAGGGACTTGGGCTGAAGCTTTCTTT. This sequence encodes CASSQATGTWAEAFF. Using reference TRBV7-6 and TRBJ1-1 for the parts outside the CDR3, the full variable domain is GAGVSQSPRYKVTKRGQDVALRCDPISGHVSLYWYRQALGQGPEFLTYFNYEAQQDKSGLPNDRFSAERPEGSISTLTIQRTEQRDSAMYRCASSQATGTWAEAFFGQGTRLTVV.

Notes on this clone: The sample carries other DNA sequences with the same CDR3. V gene TRBV30 combines with J gene TRBJ1-2, with D hard to call. The germline V gene encodes CDR1 GTSNPN and CDR2 SVGIG (reference sequence). This CDR3 has 19 amino acids. Trimming cost V 0 bases and J 3 bases, with 26 bases left between them. For the CDR3, the DNA is TGTGCCTGGAGTGTACCTTTTGGAGCCGCGGCGATCGGGGACTATGGCTACACCTTC. It specifies CAWSVPFGAAAIGDYGYTF.

There are many counts of this clone. Other DNA sequences from this sample encode an identical CDR3 as well. The chain joins TRBV6-1 to TRBJ2-2; tentative D call: TRBD2 (6 bases). Germline CDR1 is MNHNS and CDR2 is SASEGT. V lost 3 bases and J 4 bases, leaving 12 bases between the germline ends. This CDR3 has 15 residues. CDR3 DNA sequence: TGTGCCAGCAGTGATTCGGTCGGGAGCACCGGGGAGCTGTTTTTT. Its protein is CASSDSVGSTGELFF.

In this sample, this clone turned up many times. The gene calls are TRBV7-9 and TRBJ2-3; no clear D. Germline V gene data show CDR1 as SEHNR and CDR2 as FQNEAQ (reference sequence). V was trimmed by 1 base and J by 5 bases, leaving 4 bases between them. The CDR3 covers 12 residues. The CDR3 here is CASSLGIDTQYF. The CDR3 DNA reads TGTGCCAGCAGCTTAGGTATAGATACGCAGTATTTT.

This clone was counted many times. V and J are TRBV20-1 and TRBJ2-1; TRBD2 matches 12 bases. The CDR3 sequence is 15 residues long. V shed 1 base, J shed 3 bases, and the junction held 1 base outside the gene matches. The germline V gene encodes CDR1 DFQATT and CDR2 SNEGSKA (reference sequence). The CDR3 loop is CSARGLAGDYNEQFF. The CDR3 DNA reads as TGCAGTGCTAGAGGACTAGCGGGAGACTACAATGAGCAGTTCTTC.

This clone was counted many times. The V call is TRBV5-1, the J call TRBJ1-1, with 7 bases that match TRBD1. This CDR3 contains 14 residues. V was clipped by 4 bases and J by 9 bases; unmatched bases: 12. The germline V gene encodes CDR1 SGHRS and CDR2 YFSETQ. CDR3 residues: CASSRSNTGDKAFF. DNA of the CDR3: TGCGCCAGCAGCCGATCAAACACAGGGGATAAAGCTTTCTTT.

This clone was counted at least ten times. The chain links TRBV5-1 to TRBJ2-3; D is unresolved. The germline CDR1 and CDR2 sequences are SGHRS and YFSETQ. V was clipped by 1 base and J by 5 bases, with 8 bases between them. This CDR3 has 13 amino acids. DNA of the CDR3: TGCGCCAGCAGCTTGAGTGAGCAAGATACGCAGTATTTT. It codes for CASSLSEQDTQYF.

This rearrangement joins TRBV7-2 to TRBJ2-7; TRBD2 matches 9 bases. The CDR3 is 15 residues long. CDR1 SGHTA and CDR2 FQGNSA come from the germline V gene. With V trimmed by 5 bases and J by 3 bases, 8 bases remained unmatched. Here the CDR3 reads CASSQQSGGFYEQYF. The DNA for the CDR3 is TGTGCCAGCAGCCAGCAGAGCGGGGGGTTCTACGAGCAGTACTTC.

The chain joins TRBV6-2 or TRBV6-3 to TRBJ1-5; D possibly corresponds to TRBD1 (5 bases). Germline lookup yields CDR1 MNHEY and CDR2 SVGEGT. Trimming cost V 8 bases and J 10 bases, with 15 bases left between them. The CDR3 is 12 residues long. The CDR3 spells CASSRGVPPQHF. CDR3 DNA sequence: TGTGCCAGCTCCCGGGGGGTTCCCCCCCAGCATTTT.

About this clone: Other nucleotide sequences in the sample specify the same CDR3. DNA for the CDR3: TGTGCCTGGAGGTCTCAGGTGAGCAATCAGCCCCAGCATTTT. Residues: CAWRSQVSNQPQHF. The V gene is TRBV30, the J gene TRBJ1-5, with D uncertain. Germline V lookup: CDR1 GTSNPN, CDR2 SVGIG (reference sequence). This CDR3 comprises 14 residues. The V gene lost 3 bases and the J gene lost 1 base, with 10 bases spanning the gap.

This clone came up many times. The CDR3 loop is CASSLGADYGYTF. The CDR3 DNA follows: TGTGCCAGCAGCCTGGGGGCGGACTATGGCTACACCTTC. V and J are TRBV11-2 and TRBJ1-2; tentatively, D is TRBD1 (6 bases). The CDR3 consists of 13 residues. Germline V gene data show CDR1 as SGHAT and CDR2 as FQNNGV. The ends were cut back, 5 bases at V and 3 bases at J, with 10 bases in the middle.

CDR3 protein: CASSRDGWDQPQHF. Here the CDR3 DNA reads TGTGCCAGCAGCCGTGACGGATGGGATCAGCCCCAGCATTTT. The genes are TRBV11-2 and TRBJ1-5; no definite D call. V was clipped by 5 bases and J by 5 bases, with 13 bases between them. Germline V gene sequence: CDR1 SGHAT, CDR2 FQNNGV. This CDR3 is 14 amino acids long.

The V and J genes are TRBV20-1 and TRBJ2-2; D possibly matches TRBD1 or TRBD2 (5 bases each). The CDR3 extends over 12 amino acids. The germline V gene encodes CDR1 DFQATT and CDR2 SNEGSKA (reference sequence). The germline V and J ends were trimmed by 7 bases and 3 bases, with 9 bases remaining between them. The CDR3 nucleotides read TGCAGTGGGCAGGGAGACACCGGGGAGCTGTTTTTT. This encodes CSGQGDTGELFF.

This clone turned up a few times. This chain uses TRBV18 with TRBJ2-7; no clear D gene. The germline V gene encodes CDR1 KGHSH and CDR2 LQKENI. Trimming took 3 bases from V and 3 from J, leaving 9 bases between them. CDR3 length: 13 amino acids. The CDR3 reads CASSPSQDYEQYF. The CDR3 DNA reads as TGTGCCAGCTCACCGAGTCAGGACTACGAGCAGTACTTC.

This clone was recorded many times. The chain recombines TRBV2 with TRBJ1-4, with D perhaps matching TRBD1 (6 bases). V dropped 6 bases and J dropped 6 bases, with 17 bases sitting between them. CDR3 length equals 15 residues. From germline, CDR1 is SNHLY and CDR2 FYNNEI. CDR3 sequence: CASRKQGRGDEKLFF. In nucleotides, the CDR3 is TGTGCCAGCAGAAAACAGGGTAGGGGAGATGAAAAACTGTTTTTT.

Note on this clone: This may arise from a read error, as a much more abundant clone is one base away. CDR3 amino acids: CSARDSEGVQETKYF. The CDR3 DNA sequence: TGCAGTGCTAGAGATAGTGAAGGGGTTCAAGAGACCAAGTACTTC. V gene TRBV20-1 combines with J gene TRBJ2-5, with a tentative D call TRBD1 (5 bases). Germline V gene sequence: CDR1 DFQATT, CDR2 SNEGSKA (reference sequence). The CDR3 spans 15 residues.

The rearrangement uses TRBV6-5 and TRBJ2-1; D possibly corresponds to TRBD2 (6 bases). V lost 6 bases and J 1 base, leaving 19 bases between the germline ends. The CDR3 sequence is 17 residues long. CDR1 is MNHEY, CDR2 SVGAGI, per germline. The CDR3 DNA is TGTGCCAGCAGCCGGGGAGGTGGGGCCGGTTCCTACAATGAGCAGTTCTTC. Its protein is CASSRGGGAGSYNEQFF.

This clone appeared many times. The CDR3 reads CASGTSIYEQYF. The DNA of the CDR3 is TGTGCCAGTGGAACAAGCATCTACGAGCAGTACTTC. The chain couples TRBV19 to TRBJ2-7; no firm D call. This CDR3 comprises 12 residues. V was shortened by 8 bases and J by 3 bases, with 11 bases between the two germline ends. The germline V gene encodes CDR1 LNHDA and CDR2 SQIVND (reference sequence).

The chain links TRBV2 to TRBJ2-7; no firm D call. This CDR3 is 12 amino acids long. Germline CDR1 is SNHLY and CDR2 is FYNNEI. Trimming pared 8 bases from V and 3 bases from J, leaving 11 bases between. The CDR3 spells CASGDLNYEQYF. CDR3 bases: TGTGCCAGCGGCGACCTTAACTACGAGCAGTACTTC.

This clone ranks as medium-sized. The V gene is TRBV6-1, the J gene TRBJ1-6; the match to TRBD1 covers 7 bases. The CDR3 contains 16 residues. Per the germline V gene, CDR1 is MNHNS and CDR2 is SASEGT. Trimming took 10 bases from V and 6 from J; bases not matched to a gene: 15. CDR3: CATVGRQGGRNSPLHF. In DNA, the CDR3 is TGTGCCACCGTGGGAAGACAGGGTGGTCGTAATTCACCCCTCCACTTT.

This clone was recorded many times. The chain uses TRBV19 and TRBJ1-2; no clear D gene. CDR1 and CDR2 from the germline V gene are LNHDA and SQIVND (reference sequence). The V end was cut by 7 bases, the J end by 4 bases, with 4 bases between. This CDR3 is 10 amino acids long. The CDR3 sequence: CASKGYGYTF. For the CDR3, the DNA is TGTGCCAGTAAGGGCTATGGCTACACCTTC. The full variable domain, completed using reference TRBV19 and TRBJ1-2, is DGGITQSPKYLFRKEGQNVTLSCEQNLNHDAMYWYRQDPGQGLRLIYYSQIVNDFQKGDIAEGYSVSREKKESFPLTVTSAQKNPTAFYLCASKGYGYTFGSGTRLTVV.

This clone was recorded many times. The chain joins TRBV2 to TRBJ1-5, with unresolved D. Germline-derived CDR1 and CDR2 are SNHLY and FYNNEI. The CDR3 loop spans 14 amino acids. V dropped 1 base and J dropped 1 base, with 5 bases sitting between them. The CDR3 region has the DNA TGTGCCAGCAGTGAAGGTGGCAGCAATCAGCCCCAGCATTTT. This sequence encodes CASSEGGSNQPQHF. The full variable domain, its missing parts supplied by reference TRBV2 and TRBJ1-5, is EPEVTQTPSHQVTQMGQEVILRCVPISNHLYFYWYRQILGQKVEFLVSFYNNEISEKSEIFDDQFSVERPDGSNFTLKIRSTKLEDSAMYFCASSEGGSNQPQHFGDGTRLSIL.

This clone was seen more than once but under ten times. This chain links TRBV18 with TRBJ2-7; TRBD1 agrees at 11 bases. Germline lookup yields CDR1 KGHSH and CDR2 LQKENI. The CDR3 spans 17 residues. The ends lost 1 base at V and 2 bases at J; junction bases unmatched: 7. In DNA form, the CDR3 reads TGTGCCAGCTCACCACGAGGTTTGGGACAGGGGGCCTACGAGCAGTACTTC. Translation: CASSPRGLGQGAYEQYF.

This clone was recorded a few times. In the same sample, other DNA sequences code for this CDR3. The chain joins TRBV24-1 to TRBJ2-3; D gene uncertain. The CDR3 is 13 residues long. Germline V gene data show CDR1 as KGHDR and CDR2 as SFDVKD. Trimming removed 6 bases from V and 1 base from J, with 7 bases in between. The CDR3 nucleotides are TGTGCCACCAGTCGTCGTGGCACAGATACGCAGTATTTT. Translation: CATSRRGTDTQYF.

This clone was counted many times. The V gene is TRBV7-7, the J gene TRBJ2-5; TRBD2 might be the D (6 bases). The CDR3 is 15 amino acids. CDR1 and CDR2 from the germline V gene are SSHAT and FNYEAQ (reference sequence). V dropped 5 bases and J dropped 5 bases, with 18 bases sitting between them. The CDR3 reads CASSPLRRDRETQYF. The CDR3 DNA reads TGTGCCAGCAGCCCCCTAAGGAGGGATCGGGAGACCCAGTACTTC.

DNA for the CDR3: TGTGCCGCAGGGTGTGAGGGGGAGACCCAGTACTTC. It yields the protein CAAGCEGETQYF. V and J are TRBV10-3 and TRBJ2-5; D tentatively fits TRBD1 or TRBD2 (5 bases each). Germline assignment: CDR1 ENHRY and CDR2 SYGVKD. With 11 bases removed from V and 5 bases from J, the gap between germline ends came to 15 bases. The CDR3 is 12 residues long.